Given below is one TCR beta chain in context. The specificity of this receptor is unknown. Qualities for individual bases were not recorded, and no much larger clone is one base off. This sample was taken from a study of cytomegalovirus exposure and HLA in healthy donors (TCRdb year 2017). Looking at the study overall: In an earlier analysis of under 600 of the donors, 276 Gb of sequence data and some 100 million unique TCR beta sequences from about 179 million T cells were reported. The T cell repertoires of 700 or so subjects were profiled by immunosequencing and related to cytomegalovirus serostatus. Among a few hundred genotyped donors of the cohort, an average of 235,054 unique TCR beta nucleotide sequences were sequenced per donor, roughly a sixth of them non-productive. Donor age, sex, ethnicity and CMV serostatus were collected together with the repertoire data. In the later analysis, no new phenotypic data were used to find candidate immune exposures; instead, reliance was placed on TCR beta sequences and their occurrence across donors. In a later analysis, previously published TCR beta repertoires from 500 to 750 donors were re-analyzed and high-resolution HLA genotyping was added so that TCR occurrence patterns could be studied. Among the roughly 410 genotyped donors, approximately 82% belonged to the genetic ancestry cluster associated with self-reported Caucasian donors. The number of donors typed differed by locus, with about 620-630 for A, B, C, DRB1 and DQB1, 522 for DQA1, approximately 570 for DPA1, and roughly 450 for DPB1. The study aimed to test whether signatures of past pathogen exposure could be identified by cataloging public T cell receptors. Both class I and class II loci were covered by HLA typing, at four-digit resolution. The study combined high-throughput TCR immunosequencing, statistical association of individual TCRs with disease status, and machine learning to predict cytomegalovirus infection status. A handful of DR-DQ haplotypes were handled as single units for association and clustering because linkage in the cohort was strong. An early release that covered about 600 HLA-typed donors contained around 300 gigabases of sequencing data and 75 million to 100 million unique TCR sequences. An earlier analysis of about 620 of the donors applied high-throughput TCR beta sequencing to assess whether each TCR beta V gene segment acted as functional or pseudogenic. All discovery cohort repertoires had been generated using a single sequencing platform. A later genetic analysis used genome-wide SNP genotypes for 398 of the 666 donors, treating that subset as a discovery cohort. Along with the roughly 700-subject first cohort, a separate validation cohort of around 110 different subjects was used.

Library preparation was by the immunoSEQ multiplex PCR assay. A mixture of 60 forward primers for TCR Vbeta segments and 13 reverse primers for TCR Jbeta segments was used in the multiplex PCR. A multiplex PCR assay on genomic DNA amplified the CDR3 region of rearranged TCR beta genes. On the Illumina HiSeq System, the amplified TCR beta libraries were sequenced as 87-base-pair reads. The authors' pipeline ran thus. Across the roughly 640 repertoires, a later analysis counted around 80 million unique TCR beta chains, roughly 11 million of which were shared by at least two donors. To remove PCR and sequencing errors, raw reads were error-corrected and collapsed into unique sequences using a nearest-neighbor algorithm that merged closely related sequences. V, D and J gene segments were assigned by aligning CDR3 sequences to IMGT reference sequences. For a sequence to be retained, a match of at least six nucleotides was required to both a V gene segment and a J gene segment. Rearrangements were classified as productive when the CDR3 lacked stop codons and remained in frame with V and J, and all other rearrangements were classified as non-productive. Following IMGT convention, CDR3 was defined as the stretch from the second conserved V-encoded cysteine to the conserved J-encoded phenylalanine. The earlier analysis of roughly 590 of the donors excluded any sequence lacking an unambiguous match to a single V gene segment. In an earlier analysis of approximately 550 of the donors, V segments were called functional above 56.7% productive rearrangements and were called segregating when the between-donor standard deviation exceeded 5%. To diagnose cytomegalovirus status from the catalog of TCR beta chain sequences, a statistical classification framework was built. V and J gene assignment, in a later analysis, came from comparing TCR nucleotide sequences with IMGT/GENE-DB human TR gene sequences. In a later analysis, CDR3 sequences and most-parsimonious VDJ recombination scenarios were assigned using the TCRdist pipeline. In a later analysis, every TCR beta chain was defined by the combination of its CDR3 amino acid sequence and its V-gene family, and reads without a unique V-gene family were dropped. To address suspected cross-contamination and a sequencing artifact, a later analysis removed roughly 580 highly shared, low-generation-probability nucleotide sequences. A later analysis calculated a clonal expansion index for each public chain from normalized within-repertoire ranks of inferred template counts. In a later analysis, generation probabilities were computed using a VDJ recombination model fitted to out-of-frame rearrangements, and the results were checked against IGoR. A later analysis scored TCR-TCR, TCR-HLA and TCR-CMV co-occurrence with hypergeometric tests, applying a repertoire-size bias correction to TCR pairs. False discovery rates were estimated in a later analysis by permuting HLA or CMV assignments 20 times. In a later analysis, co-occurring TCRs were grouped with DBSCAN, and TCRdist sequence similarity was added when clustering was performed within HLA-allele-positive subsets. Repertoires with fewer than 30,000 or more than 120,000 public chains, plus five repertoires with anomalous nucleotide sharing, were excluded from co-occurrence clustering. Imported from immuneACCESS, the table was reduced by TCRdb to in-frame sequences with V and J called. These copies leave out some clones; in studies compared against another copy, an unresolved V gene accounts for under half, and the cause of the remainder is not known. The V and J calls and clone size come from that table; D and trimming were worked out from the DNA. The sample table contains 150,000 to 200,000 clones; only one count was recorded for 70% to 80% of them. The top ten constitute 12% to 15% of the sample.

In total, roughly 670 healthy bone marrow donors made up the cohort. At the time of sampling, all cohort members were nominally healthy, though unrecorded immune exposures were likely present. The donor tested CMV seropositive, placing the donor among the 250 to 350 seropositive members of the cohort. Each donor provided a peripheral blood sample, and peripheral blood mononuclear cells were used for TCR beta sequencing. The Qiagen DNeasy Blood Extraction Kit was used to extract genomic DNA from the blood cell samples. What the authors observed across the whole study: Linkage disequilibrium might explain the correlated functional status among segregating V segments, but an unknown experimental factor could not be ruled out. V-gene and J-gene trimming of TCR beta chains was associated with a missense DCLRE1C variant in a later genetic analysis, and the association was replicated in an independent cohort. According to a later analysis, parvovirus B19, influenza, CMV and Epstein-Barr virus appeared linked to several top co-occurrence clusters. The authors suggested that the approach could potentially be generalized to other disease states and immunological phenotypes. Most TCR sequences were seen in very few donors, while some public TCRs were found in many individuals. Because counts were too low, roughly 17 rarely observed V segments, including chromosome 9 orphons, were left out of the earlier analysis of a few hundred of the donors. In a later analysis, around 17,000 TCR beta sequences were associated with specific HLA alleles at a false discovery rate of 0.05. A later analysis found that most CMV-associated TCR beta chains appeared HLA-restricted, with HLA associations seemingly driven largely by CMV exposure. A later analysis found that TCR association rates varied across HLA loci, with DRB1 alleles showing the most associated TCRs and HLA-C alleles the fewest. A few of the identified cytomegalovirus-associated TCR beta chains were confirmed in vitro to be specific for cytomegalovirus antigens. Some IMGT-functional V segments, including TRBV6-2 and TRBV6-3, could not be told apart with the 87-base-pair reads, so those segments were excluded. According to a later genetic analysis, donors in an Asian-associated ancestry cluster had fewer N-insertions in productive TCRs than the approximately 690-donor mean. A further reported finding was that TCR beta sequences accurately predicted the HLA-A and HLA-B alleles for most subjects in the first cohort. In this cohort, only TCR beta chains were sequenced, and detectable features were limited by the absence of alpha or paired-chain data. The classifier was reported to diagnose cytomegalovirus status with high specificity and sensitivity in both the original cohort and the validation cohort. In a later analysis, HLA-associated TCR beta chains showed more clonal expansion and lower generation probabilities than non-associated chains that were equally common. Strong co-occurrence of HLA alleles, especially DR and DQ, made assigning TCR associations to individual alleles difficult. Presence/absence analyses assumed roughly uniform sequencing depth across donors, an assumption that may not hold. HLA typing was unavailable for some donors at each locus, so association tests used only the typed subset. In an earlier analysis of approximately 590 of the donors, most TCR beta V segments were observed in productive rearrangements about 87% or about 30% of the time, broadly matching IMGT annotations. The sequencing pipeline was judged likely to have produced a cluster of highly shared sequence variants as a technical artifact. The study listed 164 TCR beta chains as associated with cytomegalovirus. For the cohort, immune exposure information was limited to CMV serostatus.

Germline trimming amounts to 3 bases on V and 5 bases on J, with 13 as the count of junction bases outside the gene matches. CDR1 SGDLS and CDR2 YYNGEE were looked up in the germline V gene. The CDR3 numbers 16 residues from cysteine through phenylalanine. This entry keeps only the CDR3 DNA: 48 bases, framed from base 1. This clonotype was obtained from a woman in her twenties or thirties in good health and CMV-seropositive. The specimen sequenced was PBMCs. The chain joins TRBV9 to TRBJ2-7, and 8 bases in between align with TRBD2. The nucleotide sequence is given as TGTGCCAGCAGCGCTGAACCGGGACTAGGTCTTGACGAGCAGTACTTC. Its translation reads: CASSAEPGLGLDEQYF.